This T cell receptor (beta chain) appears in the sequencing data of a study of T cell responses to AZD1222 COVID-19 vaccine. General study findings and limits: Donors in the cohort were predominantly white British and more often female, and clonal diversity was possibly underestimated. Spike-specific TCR breadth and depth both grew after two AZD1222 doses.

The V gene's germline CDR1 is MNHEY and CDR2 SVGAGI. Unmatched junction bases numbered 4, after V lost 2 bases and J lost 7 bases. CDR3 length equals 15 residues. In regard to this clone: Its antigen is currently unknown.

Clones were sequenced by immunoSEQ multiplex PCR, and TCRdb holds only the in-frame ones, with some missing. Of 55,000 to 60,000 clones detected, around 85% appear once; the ten largest clones hold about 20%. Sequencing used peripheral blood, obtained on day 0 of MenACWY control vaccination. The source of this sequence is an adult in good health. V is TRBV6-5 and J is TRBJ2-1, with TRBD2 identical over 11 bases. DNA of the CDR3: TGTGCCAGCAGTTACAGCGGGACTAGCGGAAATGAGCAGTTCTTC. Protein: CASSYSGTSGNEQFF.